This is a list of T cell receptor beta chains from one sample in a study of blood T cell repertoires in COVID-19. Generated by immunoSEQ multiplex PCR, the TCRdb table keeps only in-frame clones and is missing some. The data contain about 180,000 clones, roughly 83% of them singletons. The sample consisted of PBMCs or T cells enriched from blood (not recorded which). The source is a woman between 25 and 40 years old who had recovered from COVID-19. Each CDR3 is given with its conserved first and last residue. D genes are given only for firm matches. Only some rows state a clone size, as once, few, many or a class for expanded clones.

j_call: TRBJ2-7
d_call: NA
v_call: TRBV9
clone_size: NA
cdr3_aa: CASSVDTSGSYEQYF
cdr3_nt: TGTGCCAGCAGCGTAGACACCTCCGGGTCTTACGAGCAGTACTTC

j_call: TRBJ2-2
d_call: TRBD2
v_call: TRBV6-1
clone_size: NA
cdr3_aa: CASREAGRDTGELFF
cdr3_nt: TGTGCCAGCAGGGAAGCGGGGAGGGACACCGGGGAGCTGTTTTTT

j_call: TRBJ2-2
d_call: TRBD2
v_call: TRBV28
clone_size: NA
cdr3_aa: CASSPPRGVGGELFF
cdr3_nt: TGTGCCAGCAGTCCCCCTCGGGGGGTTGGCGGGGAGCTGTTTTTT

j_call: TRBJ1-1
d_call: NA
v_call: TRBV2
clone_size: few
cdr3_aa: CASSPGYLDAEAFF
cdr3_nt: TGTGCCAGCAGTCCAGGTTATCTTGACGCTGAAGCTTTCTTT

j_call: TRBJ2-7
d_call: TRBD1
v_call: TRBV7-2
clone_size: NA
cdr3_aa: CASIHRDRVEQYF
cdr3_nt: TGTGCCAGCATCCACCGGGACAGGGTTGAGCAGTACTTC

j_call: TRBJ1-2
d_call: NA
v_call: TRBV5-6
clone_size: NA
cdr3_aa: CASSFGQGYGYTF
cdr3_nt: TGTGCCAGCAGCTTTGGCCAGGGCTATGGCTACACCTTC

j_call: TRBJ2-1
d_call: NA
v_call: TRBV5-1
clone_size: NA
cdr3_aa: CASSLLLNEQFF
cdr3_nt: TGCGCCAGCAGCTTGCTCTTGAATGAGCAGTTCTTC

j_call: TRBJ2-7
d_call: NA
v_call: TRBV27
clone_size: NA
cdr3_aa: CASSQEFLALYEQYF
cdr3_nt: TGTGCCAGCAGTCAGGAGTTCCTAGCGCTCTACGAGCAGTACTTC

j_call: TRBJ1-5
d_call: NA
v_call: TRBV19
clone_size: NA
cdr3_aa: CASSPQFGQPQHF
cdr3_nt: TGTGCCAGTAGTCCCCAGTTCGGGCAGCCCCAGCATTTT

j_call: TRBJ2-7
d_call: NA
v_call: TRBV11-2
clone_size: NA
cdr3_aa: CASSLDSRGPYEQYF
cdr3_nt: TGTGCCAGCAGCTTAGATTCGCGGGGACCCTACGAGCAGTACTTC

j_call: TRBJ1-1
d_call: NA
v_call: TRBV27
clone_size: once
cdr3_aa: CASSQTGTLNTEAFF
cdr3_nt: TGTGCCAGCAGTCAAACCGGGACACTGAACACTGAAGCTTTCTTT

j_call: TRBJ2-6
d_call: NA
v_call: TRBV28
clone_size: NA
cdr3_aa: CASGRAFSGANVLTF
cdr3_nt: TGTGCCAGCGGCAGGGCCTTCTCTGGGGCCAACGTCCTGACTTTC

j_call: TRBJ1-1
d_call: NA
v_call: TRBV14
clone_size: NA
cdr3_aa: CASSPRGPNTEAFF
cdr3_nt: TGTGCCAGCAGCCCCAGGGGACCGAACACTGAAGCTTTCTTT